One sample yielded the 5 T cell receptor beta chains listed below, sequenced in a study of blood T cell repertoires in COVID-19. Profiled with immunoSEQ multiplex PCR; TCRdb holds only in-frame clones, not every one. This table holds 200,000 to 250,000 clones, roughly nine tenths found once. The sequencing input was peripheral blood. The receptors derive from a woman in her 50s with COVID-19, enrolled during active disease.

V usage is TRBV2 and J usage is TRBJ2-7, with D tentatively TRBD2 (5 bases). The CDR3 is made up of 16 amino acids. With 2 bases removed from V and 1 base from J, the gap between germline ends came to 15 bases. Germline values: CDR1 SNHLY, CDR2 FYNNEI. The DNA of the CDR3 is TGTGCCAGCAGTGAACCTTGGAGGCTGGGGTCCTACGAGCAGTACTTC. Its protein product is CASSEPWRLGSYEQYF.

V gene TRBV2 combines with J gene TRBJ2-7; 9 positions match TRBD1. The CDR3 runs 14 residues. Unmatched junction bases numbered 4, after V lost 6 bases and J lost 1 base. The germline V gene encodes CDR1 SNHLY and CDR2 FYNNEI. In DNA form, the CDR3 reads TGTGCCAGCAGGGGGACAGGGCGATCCTACGAGCAGTACGTC. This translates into CASRGTGRSYEQYV.

CDR3 sequence (DNA): TGTGCCAGTAGTATCTTTCCCGGGGAGCTGTTTTTT. The encoded protein is CASSIFPGELFF. The chain has TRBV19 and TRBJ2-2; D gene ambiguous. The germline gives CDR1 LNHDA, CDR2 SQIVND (reference sequence). This CDR3 spans 12 amino acids. The V gene lost 3 bases and the J gene lost 6 bases, with 5 bases spanning the gap.

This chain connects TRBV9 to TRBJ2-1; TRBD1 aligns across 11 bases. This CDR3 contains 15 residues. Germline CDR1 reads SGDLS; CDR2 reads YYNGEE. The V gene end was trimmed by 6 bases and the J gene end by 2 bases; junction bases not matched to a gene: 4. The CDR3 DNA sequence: TGTGCCAGCACCCGGGGACAGGGGGCCTACAATGAGCAGTTCTTC. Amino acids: CASTRGQGAYNEQFF.

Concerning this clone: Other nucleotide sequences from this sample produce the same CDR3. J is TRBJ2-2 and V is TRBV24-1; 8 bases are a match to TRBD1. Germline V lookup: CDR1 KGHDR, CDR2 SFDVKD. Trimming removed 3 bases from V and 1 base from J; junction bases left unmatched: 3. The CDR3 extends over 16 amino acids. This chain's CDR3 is CATSDPGQGNTGELFF. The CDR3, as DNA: TGTGCCACCAGTGATCCAGGACAGGGGAACACCGGGGAGCTGTTTTTT.